These 25 T cell receptor beta chains came from one sample sequenced in a study of cytomegalovirus exposure and HLA in healthy donors. PCR employed 60 Vbeta and 13 Jbeta primers. Method: immunoSEQ multiplex PCR; TCRdb's copy keeps in-frame clones and lacks some. This table has some 270,000 clones, 80% appearing once. The specimen sequenced was PBMCs. The source of these receptors is a girl under 10 years old in good health and CMV-seronegative.

The chain joins TRBV19 to TRBJ2-3, with D unresolved. The CDR3 runs to 13 residues. V was pared by 4 bases and J by 1 base, with 6 bases between. In germline, CDR1 is LNHDA, CDR2 SQIVND (reference sequence). The CDR3 loop reads CASSTTGTDTQYF. The CDR3 nucleotides read TGTGCCAGTAGTACCACGGGCACAGATACGCAGTATTTT.

V gene TRBV21-1 combines with J gene TRBJ2-7; the tabulated D call, TRBD2, remains unverified against the DNA. TRBV21-1 is assigned pseudogene status. CDR3 length equals 18 residues. The CDR3 sequence: CASSTHQRTGYYPYEQYF. The CDR3, as DNA: TGTGCCAGCAGCACACATCAGCGGACGGGATACTACCCCTACGAGCAGTACTTC.

About this clone: At one of its ends the junction is not consistent with the germline gene, which may arise from a read error. CDR3 coding DNA: TGTACCAGCAGCCCCCTGAGGGGGGGTGCGGAGACCCAGTACTTC. It encodes CTSSPLRGGAETQYF. The chain carries TRBV9 and TRBJ2-5, with D possibly matching TRBD2 (7 bases). CDR1 and CDR2 (germline): SGDLS, YYNGEE. The CDR3 covers 15 residues.

The gene calls are TRBV30 and TRBJ1-1; D call uncertain. Trimming took 2 bases from V and 5 from J, leaving 12 bases between them. Per the germline V gene, CDR1 is GTSNPN and CDR2 is SVGIG (reference sequence). The CDR3 is 13 amino acids. For the CDR3, the DNA is TGTGCCTGGAGTCGGACTCTAACTACTGAAGCTTTCTTT. Translation: CAWSRTLTTEAFF.

The chain uses TRBV28 and TRBJ1-4; D not resolved. This CDR3 region has 14 residues. V gave up 9 bases and J gave up 3 bases, with 14 bases separating them. Germline values: CDR1 MDHEN, CDR2 SYDVKM. CDR3 loop: CASWEVGSNEKLFF. The CDR3 DNA reads as TGTGCCAGTTGGGAGGTCGGTTCTAATGAAAAACTGTTTTTT.

A word on this clone: Germline is not matched at one junction end, which may reflect a read error. This chain joins TRBV7-9 and TRBJ2-3; no firm D call. Germline assignment: CDR1 SEHNR and CDR2 FQNEAQ (reference sequence). The CDR3 extends over 12 amino acids. CDR3 in amino acids: CVELTPTDTQYF. The CDR3 coding sequence is TGCGTCGAACTTACCCCCACAGATACGCAGTATTTT.

The chain couples TRBV6-5 to TRBJ2-6, with D hard to call. The CDR3 is 15 amino acids. Germline CDR1 is MNHEY and CDR2 is SVGAGI. Deletions cut 3 bases from V and 4 bases from J, with 10 bases between. CDR3 amino acids: CASSYTESGANVLTF. In nucleotides, the CDR3 is TGTGCCAGCAGTTATACAGAGTCCGGGGCCAACGTCCTGACTTTC.

The chain employs TRBV2 and TRBJ2-4; D is perhaps TRBD1 (6 bases). CDR3 size: 15 residues. Germline CDR1 is SNHLY and CDR2 is FYNNEI. Between the trimmed V and J ends, which lost 4 bases and 2 bases, there was a span of 12 bases. CDR3 nucleotide sequence: TGTGCCAGCAGTGGAACAGGGAGTACCAAAAACATTCAGTACTTC. Translating it yields CASSGTGSTKNIQYF.

On this clone: A junction end diverges from the germline sequence, so it may reflect a read error. The chain combines TRBV28 with TRBJ2-1; no reliable D call. Germline V gene lookup returns CDR1 MDHEN and CDR2 SYDVKM. CDR3 length equals 12 residues. The CDR3 sequence: CASSLKRLPVVF. In DNA, the CDR3 is TGTGCCAGCAGTTTAAAGAGACTCCCGGTAGTCTTC.

In its sample, this clone was seen a few times. The gene calls are TRBV27 and TRBJ2-7, with 7 bases identical to TRBD1. This CDR3 region has 14 residues. Losses at the gene ends were 6 bases for V and 2 bases for J; bases not matched to a gene: 7. Germline assignment: CDR1 MNHEY and CDR2 SMNVEV (reference sequence). In DNA form, the CDR3 reads TGTGCCAGCAGGGGAAGACAGGGCCCCTACGAGCAGTACTTC. It yields the protein CASRGRQGPYEQYF.

This chain uses TRBV4-2 with TRBJ2-5; the D gene is possibly TRBD2 (6 bases). Trimming pared 4 bases from V and 0 bases from J, leaving 12 bases between. This CDR3 is built from 15 residues. Germline V gene lookup returns CDR1 LGHNA and CDR2 YNFKEQ. The CDR3 sequence is CASSPLGGYQETQYF. DNA of the CDR3: TGTGCCAGCAGCCCGCTGGGGGGATACCAAGAGACCCAGTACTTC.

V gene TRBV6-7 combines with J gene TRBJ2-6; 7 bases agree with TRBD2. TRBV6-7 carries the ORF label, with uncertain function. With 7 bases clipped from V and 2 bases from J, the junction kept 8 bases outside the gene matches. The CDR3 totals 16 residues. In nucleotides, the CDR3 is TGTGCCAGCACGGGGGGTTCCTACACTGGGGCCAACGTCCTGACTTTC. It translates to CASTGGSYTGANVLTF.

This chain uses TRBV4-1 with TRBJ2-3, with D tentatively TRBD1 (6 bases). The ends were cut back, 4 bases at V and 0 bases at J, with 14 bases in the middle. The germline V gene encodes CDR1 MGHRA and CDR2 YSYEKL. This CDR3 comprises 16 residues. The CDR3 loop is CASSPGTSFSTDTQYF. The DNA for the CDR3 is TGCGCCAGCAGCCCTGGGACAAGCTTTAGCACAGATACGCAGTATTTT.

The V gene is TRBV4-1, the J gene TRBJ2-7; weak D call: TRBD2 (5 bases). The CDR3 covers 15 residues. Germline V gene sequence: CDR1 MGHRA, CDR2 YSYEKL. V was trimmed by 1 base and J by 2 bases, leaving 12 bases between them. This CDR3 reads CASSQGTMRAYEQYF. The DNA of the CDR3 is TGCGCCAGCAGCCAAGGTACAATGCGGGCCTACGAGCAGTACTTC.

This chain uses TRBV27 with TRBJ1-5, with TRBD1 identical over 7 bases. V shed 3 bases, J shed 9 bases, and the junction held 8 bases outside the gene matches. The CDR3 has 14 amino acids. Germline-derived CDR1 and CDR2 are MNHEY and SMNVEV (reference sequence). The CDR3 protein is CASSFRGGLGPQHF. The CDR3 DNA follows: TGTGCCAGCAGTTTTAGAGGGGGCCTTGGGCCCCAGCATTTT.

V gene TRBV6-4 combines with J gene TRBJ2-7; 11 bases are shared with TRBD1. CDR1 and CDR2 from the germline V gene are MRHNA and SNTAGT. V lost 4 bases, J lost 3 bases, and 5 bases stayed unmatched. The CDR3 consists of 15 residues. The CDR3 region has the DNA TGTGCCAGCAGTGCCTATGGGACAGGGGGCTACGAGCAGTACTTC. The encoded protein is CASSAYGTGGYEQYF.

The V gene is TRBV5-6, the J gene TRBJ2-4; D gene ambiguous. Germline CDR1 is SGHDT and CDR2 is YYEEEE. The CDR3 loop spans 15 amino acids. V was shortened by 1 base and J by 6 bases, with 14 bases between the two germline ends. In nucleotides, the CDR3 is TGTGCCAGCAGCTTGTTATCCCTATCGGGAAACATTCAGTACTTC. It codes for CASSLLSLSGNIQYF.

The chain couples TRBV5-1 to TRBJ2-2; no firm D call. Germline CDR1 and CDR2: SGHRS and YFSETQ. The V gene lost 4 bases and the J gene lost 8 bases, with 18 bases spanning the gap. This CDR3 is 15 amino acids long. The chain's CDR3 is CASSPMGPPGGELFF. Written as DNA, the CDR3 is TGCGCCAGCAGCCCCATGGGCCCCCCCGGAGGGGAGCTGTTTTTT.

The V and J genes are TRBV12-5 and TRBJ2-7; 7 bases are a match to TRBD1. There are 16 residues in the CDR3. Trimming removed 1 base from V and 0 bases from J; junction bases left unmatched: 6. Germline-derived CDR1 and CDR2 are LGHNT and FRNRAP. CDR3 loop: CASGLDPGQFSYEQYF. The DNA of the CDR3 is TGTGCTAGTGGTTTGGACCCGGGACAGTTCTCCTACGAGCAGTACTTC.

The chain carries TRBV28 and TRBJ2-7; maybe TRBD1 (6 bases). V gave up 2 bases and J gave up 2 bases, with 16 bases separating them. This CDR3 region has 16 residues. Germline V gene sequence: CDR1 MDHEN, CDR2 SYDVKM. Here the CDR3 reads CASSLGGSAIPYEQYF. In nucleotides, the CDR3 is TGTGCCAGCAGTTTAGGGGGCAGCGCCATCCCCTACGAGCAGTACTTC.

J is TRBJ1-2 and V is TRBV13, with D possibly matching TRBD1 (5 bases). Germline CDR1 is PRHDT and CDR2 is FYEKMQ (reference sequence). This CDR3 is 13 amino acids long. With 0 bases removed from V and 10 bases from J, the gap between germline ends came to 12 bases. In DNA form, the CDR3 reads TGTGCCAGCAGCTTAGGACAACCGGGGGACTACACCTTC. Translation gives CASSLGQPGDYTF.

The sample holds one count of this clone. V gene TRBV19 combines with J gene TRBJ2-3; D uncertain. CDR1 is LNHDA and CDR2 is SQIVND in the germline V gene (reference sequence). V dropped 5 bases and J dropped 7 bases, with 13 bases sitting between them. The CDR3 length is 13 residues. The CDR3 reads CASSHPTGYTQYF. The CDR3 DNA sequence: TGTGCCAGTAGTCATCCTACCGGGTATACGCAGTATTTT.

V usage is TRBV2 and J usage is TRBJ2-5, with TRBD2 as a possible D gene (5 bases). V lost 8 bases to trimming and J lost 1 base, with 8 bases between them. Germline lookup yields CDR1 SNHLY and CDR2 FYNNEI. The CDR3 consists of 12 residues. CDR3 sequence (DNA): TGTGCCAGCGACCGGGGCCAAGAGACCCAGTACTTC. This translates into CASDRGQETQYF.

The DNA for the CDR3 is TGTGCCAGCAGCTTAGCGACTAGCGGGAGTACAGATACGCAGTATTTT. This translates into CASSLATSGSTDTQYF. The gene calls are TRBV7-9 and TRBJ2-3, with 12 bases identical to TRBD2. Looked up from germline, CDR1 is SEHNR and CDR2 is FQNEAQ (reference sequence). V lost 0 bases and J lost 3; bases outside the gene matches: 1. This CDR3 comprises 16 residues.

The CDR3 region has the DNA TGTGCCAGCAGCTCGACAGGGGGAAGCGAGCAGTACTTC. It encodes CASSSTGGSEQYF. The J gene is TRBJ2-7, the V gene TRBV7-9, with 9 bases lining up with TRBD1. Germline assignment: CDR1 SEHNR and CDR2 FQNEAQ (reference sequence). The CDR3 consists of 13 residues. Unmatched junction bases numbered 4, after V lost 4 bases and J lost 6 bases.